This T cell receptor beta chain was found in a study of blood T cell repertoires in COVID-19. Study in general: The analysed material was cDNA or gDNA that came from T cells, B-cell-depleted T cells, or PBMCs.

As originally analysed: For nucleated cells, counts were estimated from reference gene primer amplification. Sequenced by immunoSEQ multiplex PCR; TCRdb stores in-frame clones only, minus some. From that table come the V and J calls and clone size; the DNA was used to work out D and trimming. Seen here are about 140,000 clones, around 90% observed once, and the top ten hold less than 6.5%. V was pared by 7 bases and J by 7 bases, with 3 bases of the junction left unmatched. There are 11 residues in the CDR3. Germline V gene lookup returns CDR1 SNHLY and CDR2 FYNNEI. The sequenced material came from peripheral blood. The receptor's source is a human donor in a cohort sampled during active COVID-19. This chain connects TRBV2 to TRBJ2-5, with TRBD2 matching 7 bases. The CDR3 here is CASTSGPTQYF. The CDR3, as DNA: TGTGCCAGCACTAGCGGACCGACCCAGTACTTC. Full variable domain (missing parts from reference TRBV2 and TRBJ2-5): EPEVTQTPSHQVTQMGQEVILRCVPISNHLYFYWYRQILGQKVEFLVSFYNNEISEKSEIFDDQFSVERPDGSNFTLKIRSTKLEDSAMYFCASTSGPTQYFGPGTRLLVL.